This passage covers 3 T cell receptor beta chains from one sample sequenced in a study of T cell clusters in autoimmune cytopenias. Some 40,000 genome equivalents of blood DNA were amplified for TRB. One tube held mixed TRB-A and TRB-B primer pools for touch-down PCR. TCRdb re-called the multiplex PCR reads and gives one entry per CDR3 protein, without DNA. This sample's clone table lists under 11,000 distinct CDR3 sequences. Another study also made use of these data, one on T cell repertoires in aging, cancer and after chemotherapy.

Sequences were obtained from peripheral blood. The source is a human donor in good health.

The V and J genes are TRBV19 and TRBJ1-5. This CDR3 comprises 15 residues. CDR1 is LNHDA, CDR2 SQIVND, per germline (reference sequence). CDR3 amino acids: CASSPAGARREPQHF. Combining the CDR3 with reference TRBV19 and TRBJ1-5 gives the whole variable domain DGGITQSPKYLFRKEGQNVTLSCEQNLNHDAMYWYRQDPGQGLRLIYYSQIVNDFQKGDIAEGYSVSREKKESFPLTVTSAQKNPTAFYLCASSPAGARREPQHFGDGTRLSIL.

The rearrangement uses TRBV6-6 and TRBJ1-5; no DNA is available, so the TRBD1 call from TCRdb remains unchecked. There are 15 residues in the CDR3. CDR1 MNHNY and CDR2 SVGAGI come from the germline V gene (reference sequence). The CDR3 loop reads CASRVDPAPNQPQHF.

J is TRBJ2-3 and V is TRBV20-1; TCRdb's D gene call, TRBD1, goes unchecked for lack of DNA. Germline V gene data show CDR1 as DFQATT and CDR2 as SNEGSKA (reference sequence). The CDR3 runs 13 residues. This chain's CDR3 is CSASPGGTDTQYF.